One and the same sample provided the 31 T cell receptor beta chains below, sequenced in a study of control samples from healthy donors and cancer patients. Libraries were prepared by immunoSEQ multiplex PCR; TCRdb keeps only in-frame clonotypes and omits some of them. This sample carries 150,000 to 170,000 clones, 94% of them seen once, and the ten largest clones take around 6.1%. The sequenced material came from blood. These receptors were obtained from a man aged 35 to 55 in good health.

The rearrangement links TRBV28 to TRBJ1-1, with D possibly TRBD1 on 5 matching bases. Germline assignment: CDR1 MDHEN and CDR2 SYDVKM. This CDR3 spans 13 amino acids. V shed 5 bases and J shed 1 base, with 8 bases lying between them. The CDR3, as DNA: TGTGCCAGCAGTCTACAGGAGAACACTGAAGCTTTCTTT. It yields the protein CASSLQENTEAFF.

In its sample, this clone was seen once. The V gene is TRBV25-1, the J gene TRBJ2-7; TRBD2 matches 10 bases. CDR3 length: 15 residues. Germline loops: CDR1 MGHDK, CDR2 SYGVNS. V shed 5 bases and J 0 bases; nucleotides not matched to a gene: 4. The chain's CDR3 is CASSLAGALSYEQYF. The CDR3 region has the DNA TGTGCCAGCAGTCTAGCGGGGGCCCTCTCCTACGAGCAGTACTTC.

The rearrangement uses TRBV4-3 and TRBJ1-1; D gene uncertain. V lost 4 bases to trimming and J lost 0 bases, with 6 bases between them. CDR3 size: 13 residues. In germline, CDR1 is LGHNA, CDR2 YSLEER. In DNA form, the CDR3 reads TGCGCCAGCAGCCTGGGCATGAACACTGAAGCTTTCTTT. Translation: CASSLGMNTEAFF.

A few counts support this clone. The gene calls are TRBV7-9 and TRBJ1-2, with 9 bases matching TRBD1. CDR3 length: 16 amino acids. The germline gives CDR1 SEHNR, CDR2 FQNEAQ (reference sequence). With 3 bases clipped from V and 1 base from J, the junction kept 6 bases outside the gene matches. In nucleotides, the CDR3 is TGTGCCAGCAGCTTCGGGGGACAGGGCCGTAACTATGGCTACACCTTC. It codes for CASSFGGQGRNYGYTF.

The CDR3 DNA is TGTGCCAGCAGCCAAGACCTAGCGGGGGGAAATGAGCAGTTCTTC. It is translated as CASSQDLAGGNEQFF. This sequence joins TRBV4-2 and TRBJ2-1, with 11 nucleotides matching TRBD2. In germline, CDR1 is LGHNA, CDR2 YNFKEQ. The length of the CDR3 is 15 residues. With 0 bases clipped from V and 7 bases from J, the junction kept 2 bases outside the gene matches.

The CDR3 region has the DNA TGCGCCAGCAGTGATCACAGGGTGGGAAATGAGCAGTTCTTC. Its translation: CASSDHRVGNEQFF. The chain couples TRBV10-1 to TRBJ2-1; a weak D match, TRBD1 (6 bases). The germline V gene encodes CDR1 WNHNN and CDR2 SYGVQD (reference sequence). This CDR3 comprises 14 residues. V was shortened by 3 bases and J by 7 bases, with 13 bases between the two germline ends.

This chain joins TRBV29-1 and TRBJ1-1, with TRBD1 as a possible D gene (5 bases). V lost 5 bases, J lost 1 base, and 8 bases lay in between. The CDR3 has 12 residues. CDR1 SQVTM and CDR2 ANQGSEA come from the germline V gene. The CDR3 nucleotides are TGCAGCGTTTGGACATCGAACACTGAAGCTTTCTTT. Translation: CSVWTSNTEAFF.

The V gene is TRBV19, the J gene TRBJ1-2; perhaps TRBD1 as D (5 bases). This CDR3 has 15 residues. Germline CDR1 reads LNHDA; CDR2 reads SQIVND (reference sequence). Trimming shortened V by 6 bases and J by 4 bases, and 18 bases separated the two germline ends. CDR3 coding DNA: TGTGCCAGTAGCCCTGGGACTTACCAACCCTATGGCTACACCTTC. Translation: CASSPGTYQPYGYTF.

The rearrangement uses TRBV15 and TRBJ1-2, with TRBD1 matching over 8 bases. There are 14 residues in the CDR3. CDR1 and CDR2 from the germline V gene are LNHNV and YYDKDF (reference sequence). The V and J ends lost 0 bases and 6 bases, in that order; junction bases with no gene match: 3. The CDR3 sequence is CATSRETGADGYTF. CDR3 DNA sequence: TGTGCCACCAGCAGAGAGACAGGGGCTGATGGCTACACCTTC.

The chain links TRBV5-1 to TRBJ1-3; 7 bases are a match to TRBD1. V lost 4 bases to trimming and J lost 0 bases; unmatched junction nucleotides: 19. Germline V CDR1 and CDR2: SGHRS, YFSETQ. CDR3 size: 20 residues. CDR3 nucleotide sequence: TGCGCCAGCAGCCCTCTCCAACCGATAGACAGGGCATACTCTGGAAACACCATATATTTT. Amino acids: CASSPLQPIDRAYSGNTIYF.

The chain links TRBV7-2 to TRBJ1-3; the D gene is possibly TRBD1 (5 bases). V was cut by 5 bases and J by 9 bases, with 20 bases left in between. Germline values: CDR1 SGHTA, CDR2 FQGNSA. The CDR3 totals 15 residues. This CDR3 is CASSITGEGRSTIYF. DNA for the CDR3: TGTGCCAGCAGCATAACGGGGGAGGGTCGGAGCACCATATATTTT.

V usage is TRBV30 and J usage is TRBJ2-7; 8 nucleotides agree with TRBD1. Germline values: CDR1 GTSNPN, CDR2 SVGIG (reference sequence). V gave up 1 base and J gave up 7 bases; unmatched junction bases: 9. The length of the CDR3 is 14 residues. CDR3 DNA: TGTGCCTGGAGTGAAAGGACAGGGCAATATGAGCAGTACTTC. It codes for CAWSERTGQYEQYF.

This rearrangement joins TRBV10-2 to TRBJ1-2; 7 nucleotides match TRBD1. Germline V gene data show CDR1 as WSHSY and CDR2 as SAAADI. The length of the CDR3 is 13 residues. V was pared by 3 bases and J by 3 bases, with 1 base of the junction left unmatched. Here the CDR3 reads CASSEDRDYGYTF. As DNA, the CDR3 is TGCGCCAGCAGTGAAGACAGGGACTATGGCTACACCTTC.

V gene TRBV30 combines with J gene TRBJ2-3, with 9 bases identical to TRBD2. V shed 0 bases, J shed 2 bases, and the junction held 3 bases outside the gene matches. The CDR3 runs to 15 residues. From germline, CDR1 is GTSNPN and CDR2 SVGIG (reference sequence). In DNA, the CDR3 is TGTGCCTGGAGTGTAGGCGGGGGGGCCACAGATACGCAGTATTTT. Protein sequence: CAWSVGGGATDTQYF.

V and J are TRBV6-2 or TRBV6-3 and TRBJ2-3, with D uncertain. CDR1 MNHEY and CDR2 SVGEGT come from the germline V gene. CDR3 size: 14 residues. V lost 2 bases and J lost 3, with 9 bases in between. CDR3 in amino acids: CASSYVDRTDTQYF. The CDR3 DNA sequence: TGTGCCAGCAGTTACGTCGACCGTACAGATACGCAGTATTTT.

The gene calls are TRBV27 and TRBJ2-7, with TRBD2 matching 7 bases. CDR3 length: 13 amino acids. The V segment lost 5 bases and the J segment 2 bases; nucleotides outside the gene matches: 3. CDR1 MNHEY and CDR2 SMNVEV come from the germline V gene (reference sequence). CDR3 residues: CASSHGTTYEQYF. CDR3 nucleotide sequence: TGTGCCAGCAGTCACGGGACTACCTACGAGCAGTACTTC.

The CDR3 DNA reads as TGCGCCAGCAGCGGGGGCTCCGGGACATCCTTCTACGAGCAGTACTTC. It yields the protein CASSGGSGTSFYEQYF. The chain employs TRBV5-1 and TRBJ2-7, with D perhaps matching TRBD1 (6 bases). CDR3 length equals 16 residues. Germline CDR1 SGHRS, CDR2 YFSETQ. V was trimmed by 4 bases and J by 3 bases, leaving 20 bases between them.

J is TRBJ2-7 and V is TRBV12-3 or TRBV12-4; 7 nucleotides agree with TRBD1. V shed 2 bases and J 3 bases; nucleotides not matched to a gene: 1. CDR3 size: 13 residues. CDR3 DNA sequence: TGTGCCAGCAGTTTACGGACAGGCTACGAGCAGTACTTC. Translating it yields CASSLRTGYEQYF.

This chain joins TRBV18 and TRBJ1-2; TRBD1 is a possible D gene (6 bases). Germline CDR1 is KGHSH and CDR2 is LQKENI. The CDR3 spans 13 residues. V lost 3 bases and J 8 bases, leaving 13 bases between the germline ends. Here the CDR3 DNA reads TGTGCCAGCTCACCTACAGGGACGCTCGGCTACACCTTC. Translation: CASSPTGTLGYTF.

The V and J genes are TRBV7-6 and TRBJ2-3; TRBD1 might be the D (7 bases). V dropped 2 bases and J dropped 4 bases, with 10 bases sitting between them. Germline CDR1 and CDR2: SGHVS and FNYEAQ. The CDR3 spans 14 residues. CDR3 sequence: CASSLLRGADTQYF. CDR3 bases: TGTGCCAGCAGCTTACTCAGGGGGGCAGATACGCAGTATTTT.

The rearrangement uses TRBV18 and TRBJ1-6; 8 nucleotides match TRBD1. The CDR3 extends over 15 amino acids. Trimming cost V 3 bases and J 9 bases; bases outside gene matches: 7. Per germline, CDR1 KGHSH and CDR2 LQKENI. The CDR3 bases are TGTGCCAGCTCACCCCTCGGACAGGGCAGTTCACCCCTCCACTTT. Protein: CASSPLGQGSSPLHF.

The J gene is TRBJ1-4, the V gene TRBV5-1; D is unclear. There are 14 residues in the CDR3. The germline V gene encodes CDR1 SGHRS and CDR2 YFSETQ. Deletions cut 5 bases from V and 0 bases from J, with 8 bases between. The chain's CDR3 is CASSVRSTNEKLFF. The CDR3 DNA follows: TGCGCCAGCAGTGTTCGGTCAACTAATGAAAAACTGTTTTTT.

The chain recombines TRBV5-1 with TRBJ1-3, with TRBD1 as a possible D gene (6 bases). Trimming left V 2 bases short and J 1 base short, with 10 bases between. The germline V gene encodes CDR1 SGHRS and CDR2 YFSETQ. The CDR3 length is 15 residues. CDR3 region: CASSLGGTSGNTIYF. The CDR3 DNA reads TGCGCCAGCAGCTTAGGGGGTACATCTGGAAACACCATATATTTT.

The chain joins TRBV3-1 (or the pseudogene TRBV3-2) to TRBJ2-5; unclear D gene. The CDR3 covers 13 residues. Per the germline V gene, CDR1 is LGHDT and CDR2 is YNNKEL (reference sequence). Trimming took 4 bases from V and 3 from J, leaving 9 bases between them. The DNA of the CDR3 is TGTGCCAGCAGCCCTCCGACGAAAGAGACCCAGTACTTC. This sequence encodes CASSPPTKETQYF.

The chain uses TRBV5-1 and TRBJ2-6, with a possible D match to TRBD1 (5 bases). CDR1 is SGHRS, CDR2 YFSETQ, per germline. Deletions cut 5 bases from V and 0 bases from J, with 6 bases between. CDR3 length: 14 residues. This chain's CDR3 is CASRQGSGANVLTF. In DNA, the CDR3 is TGCGCCAGCAGGCAGGGCTCTGGGGCCAACGTCCTGACTTTC.

This chain links TRBV28 with TRBJ1-5; possible D gene TRBD1, 6 bases. Trimming cost V 7 bases and J 0 bases, with 25 bases left between them. The CDR3 length is 19 residues. Germline CDR1 reads MDHEN; CDR2 reads SYDVKM. As DNA, the CDR3 is TGTGCCAGCACGGGGCGCGGGGAAGGGGGTGCTAATAGCAATCAGCCCCAGCATTTT. Its protein product is CASTGRGEGGANSNQPQHF. The whole variable domain, filled in from reference TRBV28 and TRBJ1-5, reads DVKVTQSSRYLVKRTGEKVFLECVQDMDHENMFWYRQDPGLGLRLIYFSYDVKMKEKGDIPEGYSVSREKKERFSLILESASTNQTSMYLCASTGRGEGGANSNQPQHFGDGTRLSIL.

The V call is TRBV9, the J call TRBJ2-3; D is undetermined. This CDR3 spans 12 amino acids. The germline V gene encodes CDR1 SGDLS and CDR2 YYNGEE. Trimming cost V 1 base and J 6 bases, with 6 bases left between them. The CDR3 spells CASSVIGDTQYF. The CDR3 DNA follows: TGTGCCAGCAGCGTAATTGGGGATACGCAGTATTTT.

Regarding this clone: Germline is not matched at one junction end, which may reflect a read error. This rearrangement joins TRBV7-9 to TRBJ2-7; perhaps TRBD1 as D (6 bases). In germline, CDR1 is SEHNR, CDR2 FQNEAQ (reference sequence). The CDR3 sequence is 12 residues long. CDR3 DNA: TGTGCCAGCAGCTCCTGGGACACACCACCGGACTTC. Translated: CASSSWDTPPDF.

The chain uses TRBV9 and TRBJ2-1; 8 bases fit TRBD2. V gave up 0 bases and J gave up 4 bases; unmatched junction bases: 3. Germline CDR1 reads SGDLS; CDR2 reads YYNGEE. The CDR3 totals 15 residues. In nucleotides, the CDR3 is TGTGCCAGCAGCGTAGCCTCGGGGGGGTACAATGAGCAGTTCTTC. As protein: CASSVASGGYNEQFF.

The table lists this clone with a count of one. This chain uses TRBV29-1 with TRBJ2-1; no firm D call. Germline-derived CDR1 and CDR2 are SQVTM and ANQGSEA. Trimming pared 6 bases from V and 5 bases from J, leaving 14 bases between. CDR3 length equals 13 residues. The CDR3 loop reads CSVAGGSNNEQFF. As DNA, the CDR3 is TGCAGCGTGGCCGGCGGATCTAACAATGAGCAGTTCTTC.

CDR3 nucleotides: TGTGCCAGCAGTAGCGGGACAGGGGGGCCAAATACCTACGAGCAGTACTTC. Translation: CASSSGTGGPNTYEQYF. V gene TRBV27 combines with J gene TRBJ2-7; TRBD1 matches 11 bases. CDR1 and CDR2 (germline): MNHEY, SMNVEV (reference sequence). Trimming at V came to 5 bases and at J to 2 bases, leaving 11 bases not matched to a gene. The CDR3 has 17 amino acids.